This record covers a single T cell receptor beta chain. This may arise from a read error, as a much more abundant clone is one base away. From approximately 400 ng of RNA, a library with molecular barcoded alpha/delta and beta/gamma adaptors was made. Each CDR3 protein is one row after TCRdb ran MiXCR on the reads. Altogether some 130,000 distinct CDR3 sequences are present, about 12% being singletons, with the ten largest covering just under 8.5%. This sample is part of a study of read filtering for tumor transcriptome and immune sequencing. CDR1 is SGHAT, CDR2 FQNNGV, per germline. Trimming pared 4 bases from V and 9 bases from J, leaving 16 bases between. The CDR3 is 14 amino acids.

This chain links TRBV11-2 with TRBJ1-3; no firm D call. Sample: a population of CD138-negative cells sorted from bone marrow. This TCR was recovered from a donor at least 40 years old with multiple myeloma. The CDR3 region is CASSSLRQRSTIYF. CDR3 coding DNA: TGTGCCAGCAGCTCCTTGAGGCAACGGAGCACCATATATTTT.